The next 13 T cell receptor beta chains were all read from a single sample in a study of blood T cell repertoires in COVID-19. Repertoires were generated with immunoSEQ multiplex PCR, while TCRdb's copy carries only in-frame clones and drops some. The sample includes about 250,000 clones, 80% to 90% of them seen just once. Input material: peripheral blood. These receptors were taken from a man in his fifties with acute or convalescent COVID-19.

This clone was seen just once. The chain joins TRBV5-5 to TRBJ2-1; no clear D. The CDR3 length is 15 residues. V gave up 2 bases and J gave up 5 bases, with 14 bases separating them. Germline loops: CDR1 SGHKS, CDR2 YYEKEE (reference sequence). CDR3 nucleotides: TGTGCCAGCAGCTTTACACGCGACTCTAACAATGAGCAGTTCTTC. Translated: CASSFTRDSNNEQFF.

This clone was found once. The CDR3 sequence: CASCKFRGQFNTGELFF. Here the CDR3 DNA reads TGTGCCAGTTGTAAGTTTAGGGGACAGTTTAACACCGGGGAGCTGTTTTTT. V is TRBV19 and J is TRBJ2-2; 7 bases line up with TRBD1. Germline CDR1 reads LNHDA; CDR2 reads SQIVND (reference sequence). The CDR3 is 17 amino acids. Trimming took 8 bases from V and 2 from J; bases not matched to a gene: 14.

The DNA of the CDR3 is TGTGCCAGCAGCGTAAACACAGGGAACTATGGCTACACCTTC. It encodes CASSVNTGNYGYTF. The V and J genes are TRBV5-4 and TRBJ1-2, with D possibly matching TRBD1 (6 bases). Germline CDR1 SGHNT, CDR2 YYREEE (reference sequence). Deletions cut 4 bases from V and 2 bases from J, with 12 bases between. This CDR3 has 14 amino acids.

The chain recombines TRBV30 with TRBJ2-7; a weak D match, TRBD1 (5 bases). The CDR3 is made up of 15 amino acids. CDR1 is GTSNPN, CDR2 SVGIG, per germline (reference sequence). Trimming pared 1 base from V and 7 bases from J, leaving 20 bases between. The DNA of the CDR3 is TGTGCCTGGAGTGGCGGCGTAACTGGGGCAAGGGAGCAGTACTTC. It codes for CAWSGGVTGAREQYF.

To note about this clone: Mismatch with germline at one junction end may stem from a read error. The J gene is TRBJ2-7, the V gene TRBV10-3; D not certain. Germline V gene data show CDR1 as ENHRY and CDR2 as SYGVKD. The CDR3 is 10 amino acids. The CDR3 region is CAIGLTHLDF. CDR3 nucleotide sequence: TGTGCCATCGGGCTGACCCACTTGGACTTC.

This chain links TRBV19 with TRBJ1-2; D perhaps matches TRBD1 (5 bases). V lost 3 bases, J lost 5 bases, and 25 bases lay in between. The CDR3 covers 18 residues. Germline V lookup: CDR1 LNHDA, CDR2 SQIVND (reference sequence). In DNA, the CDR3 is TGTGCCAGTAGTATTTTGCTTAGGTGGGCAGGGCGACGGTATGGCTACACCTTC. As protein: CASSILLRWAGRRYGYTF. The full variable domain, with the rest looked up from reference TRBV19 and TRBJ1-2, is DGGITQSPKYLFRKEGQNVTLSCEQNLNHDAMYWYRQDPGQGLRLIYYSQIVNDFQKGDIAEGYSVSREKKESFPLTVTSAQKNPTAFYLCASSILLRWAGRRYGYTFGSGTRLTVV.

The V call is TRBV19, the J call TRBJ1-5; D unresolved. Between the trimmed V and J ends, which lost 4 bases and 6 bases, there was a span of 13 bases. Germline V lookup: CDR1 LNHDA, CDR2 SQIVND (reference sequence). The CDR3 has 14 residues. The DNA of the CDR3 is TGTGCCAGTAGTACGAGGGATGGCGGTCAGCCCCAGCATTTT. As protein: CASSTRDGGQPQHF.

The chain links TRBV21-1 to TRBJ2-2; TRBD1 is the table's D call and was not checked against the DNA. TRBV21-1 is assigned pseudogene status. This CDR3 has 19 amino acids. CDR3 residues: CASNLIQGKVVGHTGELFF. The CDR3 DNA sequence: TGTGCCAGCAATTTAATACAGGGGAAAGTGGTTGGGCACACCGGGGAGCTGTTTTTT.

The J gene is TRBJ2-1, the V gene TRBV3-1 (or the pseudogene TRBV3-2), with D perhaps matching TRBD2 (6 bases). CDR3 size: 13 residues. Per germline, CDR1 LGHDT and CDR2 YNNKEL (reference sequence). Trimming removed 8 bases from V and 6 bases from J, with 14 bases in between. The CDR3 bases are TGTGCCAGCTCCCGGGACTCGATCAATGAGCAGTTCTTC. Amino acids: CASSRDSINEQFF.

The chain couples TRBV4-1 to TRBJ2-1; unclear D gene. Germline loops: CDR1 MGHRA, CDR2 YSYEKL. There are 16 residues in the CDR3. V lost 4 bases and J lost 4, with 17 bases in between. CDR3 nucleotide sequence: TGCGCCAGCAGCCTTTATTCCGGGTCCTCTTACAATGAGCAGTTCTTC. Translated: CASSLYSGSSYNEQFF.

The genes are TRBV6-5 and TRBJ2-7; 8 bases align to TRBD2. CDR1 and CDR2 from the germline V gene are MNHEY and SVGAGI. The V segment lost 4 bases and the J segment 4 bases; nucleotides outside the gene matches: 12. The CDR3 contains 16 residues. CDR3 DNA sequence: TGTGCCAGCAGTTCATCTACTAGCGGCGGGAAATACGAGCAGTACTTC. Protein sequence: CASSSSTSGGKYEQYF.

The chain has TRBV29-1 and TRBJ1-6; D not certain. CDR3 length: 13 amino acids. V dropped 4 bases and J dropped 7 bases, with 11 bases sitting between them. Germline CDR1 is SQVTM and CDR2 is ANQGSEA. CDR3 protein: CSVGVRRNSPLHF. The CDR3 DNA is TGCAGCGTTGGGGTTCGGAGGAATTCACCCCTCCACTTT.

As DNA, the CDR3 is TGCGCCAGCAGTGATGGGACAGGTCCCTACGAGCAGTACTTC. Its translation: CASSDGTGPYEQYF. The chain employs TRBV10-1 and TRBJ2-7; 8 positions agree with TRBD1. V shed 3 bases, J shed 2 bases, and the junction held 3 bases outside the gene matches. CDR1 is WNHNN, CDR2 SYGVQD, per germline (reference sequence). The CDR3 consists of 14 residues.